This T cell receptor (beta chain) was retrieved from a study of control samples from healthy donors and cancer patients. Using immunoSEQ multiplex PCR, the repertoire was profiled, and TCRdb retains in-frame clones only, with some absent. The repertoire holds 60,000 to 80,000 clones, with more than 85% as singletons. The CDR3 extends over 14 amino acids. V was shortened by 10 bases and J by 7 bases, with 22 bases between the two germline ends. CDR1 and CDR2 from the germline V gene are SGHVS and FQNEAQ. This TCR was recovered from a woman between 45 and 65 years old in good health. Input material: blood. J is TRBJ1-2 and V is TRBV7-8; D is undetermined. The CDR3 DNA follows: TGTGCCACCCAAGCGCGAAACCGCCAAGGTGGCTACACCTTC. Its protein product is CATQARNRQGGYTF.